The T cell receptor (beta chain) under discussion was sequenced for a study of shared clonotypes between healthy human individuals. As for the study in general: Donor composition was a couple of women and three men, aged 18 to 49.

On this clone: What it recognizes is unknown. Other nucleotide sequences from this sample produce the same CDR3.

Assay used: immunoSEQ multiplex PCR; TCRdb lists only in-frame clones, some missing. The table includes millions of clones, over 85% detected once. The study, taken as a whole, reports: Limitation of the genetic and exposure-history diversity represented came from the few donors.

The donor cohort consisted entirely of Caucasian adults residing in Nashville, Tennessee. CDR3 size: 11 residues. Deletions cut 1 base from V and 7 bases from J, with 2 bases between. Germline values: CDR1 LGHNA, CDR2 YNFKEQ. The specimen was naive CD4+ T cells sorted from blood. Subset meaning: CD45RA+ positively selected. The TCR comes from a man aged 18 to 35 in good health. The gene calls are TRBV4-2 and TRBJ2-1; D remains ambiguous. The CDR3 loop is CASSQGNEQFF. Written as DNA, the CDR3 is TGTGCCAGCAGCCAAGGGAATGAGCAGTTCTTC.